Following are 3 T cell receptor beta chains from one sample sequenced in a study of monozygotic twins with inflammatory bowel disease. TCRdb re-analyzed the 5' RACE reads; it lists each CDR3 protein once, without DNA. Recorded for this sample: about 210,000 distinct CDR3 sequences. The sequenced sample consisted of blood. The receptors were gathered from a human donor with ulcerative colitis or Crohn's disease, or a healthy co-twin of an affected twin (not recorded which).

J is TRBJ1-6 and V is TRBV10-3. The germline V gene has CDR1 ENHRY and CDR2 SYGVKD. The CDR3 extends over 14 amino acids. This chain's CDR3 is CAIRLTLADSPLHF.

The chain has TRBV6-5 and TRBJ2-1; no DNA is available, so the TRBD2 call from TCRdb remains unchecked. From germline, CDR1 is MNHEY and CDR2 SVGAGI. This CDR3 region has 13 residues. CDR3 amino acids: CASSSASLDEQFF.

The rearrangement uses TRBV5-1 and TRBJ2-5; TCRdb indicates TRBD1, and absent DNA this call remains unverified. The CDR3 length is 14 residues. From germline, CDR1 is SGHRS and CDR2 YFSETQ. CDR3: CASSAGHRWETQYF.